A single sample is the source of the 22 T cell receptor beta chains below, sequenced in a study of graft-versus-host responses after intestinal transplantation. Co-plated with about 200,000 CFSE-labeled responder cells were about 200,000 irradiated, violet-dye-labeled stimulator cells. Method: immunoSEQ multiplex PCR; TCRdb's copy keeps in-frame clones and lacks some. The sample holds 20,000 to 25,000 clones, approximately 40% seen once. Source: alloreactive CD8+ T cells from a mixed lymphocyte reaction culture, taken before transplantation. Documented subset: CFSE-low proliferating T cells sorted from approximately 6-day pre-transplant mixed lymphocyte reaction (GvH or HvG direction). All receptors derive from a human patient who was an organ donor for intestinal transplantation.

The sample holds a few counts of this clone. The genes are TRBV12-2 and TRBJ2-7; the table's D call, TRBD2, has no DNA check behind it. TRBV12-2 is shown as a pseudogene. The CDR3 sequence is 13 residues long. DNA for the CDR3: TGTGCAAGTCGCTTAAGCCCATTCTACGAGCAGTACTTC. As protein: CASRLSPFYEQYF.

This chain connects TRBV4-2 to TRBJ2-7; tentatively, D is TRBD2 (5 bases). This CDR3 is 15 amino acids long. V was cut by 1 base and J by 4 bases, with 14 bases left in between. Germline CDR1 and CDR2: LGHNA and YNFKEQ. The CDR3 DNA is TGTGCCAGCAGCCAAGCGGGGATAGCCCTATACGAGCAGTACTTC. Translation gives CASSQAGIALYEQYF.

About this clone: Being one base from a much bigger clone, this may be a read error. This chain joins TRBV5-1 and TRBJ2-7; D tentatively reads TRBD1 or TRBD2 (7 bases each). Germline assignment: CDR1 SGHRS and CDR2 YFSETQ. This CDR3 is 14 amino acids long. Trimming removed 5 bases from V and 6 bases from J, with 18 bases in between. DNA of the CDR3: TGCGCCAGCAGGCGGGGCCAGGGGGGGGCCGAGCAGTACTTC. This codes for CASRRGQGGAEQYF.

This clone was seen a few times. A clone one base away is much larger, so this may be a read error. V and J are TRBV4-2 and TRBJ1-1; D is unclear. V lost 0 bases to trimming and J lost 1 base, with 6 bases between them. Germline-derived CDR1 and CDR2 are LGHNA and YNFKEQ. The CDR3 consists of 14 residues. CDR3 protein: CASSQDSANTEAFF. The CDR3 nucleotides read TGTGCCAGCAGCCAAGATTCCGCGAACACTGAAGCTTTCTTT.

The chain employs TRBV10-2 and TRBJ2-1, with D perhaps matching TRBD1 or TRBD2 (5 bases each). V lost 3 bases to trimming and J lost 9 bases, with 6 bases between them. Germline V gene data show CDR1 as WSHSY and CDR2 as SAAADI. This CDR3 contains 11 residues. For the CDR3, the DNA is TGCGCCAGCAGTGATGGGGGTGAGCAGTTCTTC. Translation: CASSDGGEQFF.

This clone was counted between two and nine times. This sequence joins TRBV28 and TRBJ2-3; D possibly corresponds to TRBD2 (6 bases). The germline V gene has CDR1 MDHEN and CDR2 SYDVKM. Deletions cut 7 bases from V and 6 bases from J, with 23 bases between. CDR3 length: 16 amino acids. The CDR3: CASIKGEDLTGDTQYF. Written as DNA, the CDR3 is TGTGCCAGCATCAAAGGGGAGGACCTAACGGGGGATACGCAGTATTTT. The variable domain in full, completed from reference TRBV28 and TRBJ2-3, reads DVKVTQSSRYLVKRTGEKVFLECVQDMDHENMFWYRQDPGLGLRLIYFSYDVKMKEKGDIPEGYSVSREKKERFSLILESASTNQTSMYLCASIKGEDLTGDTQYFGPGTRLTVL.

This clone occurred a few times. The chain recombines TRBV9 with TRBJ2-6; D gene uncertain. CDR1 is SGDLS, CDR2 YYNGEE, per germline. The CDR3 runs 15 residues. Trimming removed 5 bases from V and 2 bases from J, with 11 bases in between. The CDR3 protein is CASSSSGTGANVLTF. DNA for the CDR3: TGTGCCAGCAGTTCTTCAGGAACTGGGGCCAACGTCCTGACTTTC.

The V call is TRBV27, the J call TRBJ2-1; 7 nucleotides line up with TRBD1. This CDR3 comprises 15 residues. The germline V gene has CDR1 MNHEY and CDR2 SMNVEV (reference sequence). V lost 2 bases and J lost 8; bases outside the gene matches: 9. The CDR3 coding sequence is TGTGCCAGCAGTTTAGTAGGGGGCGAATACTATGAGCAGTTCTTC. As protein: CASSLVGGEYYEQFF.

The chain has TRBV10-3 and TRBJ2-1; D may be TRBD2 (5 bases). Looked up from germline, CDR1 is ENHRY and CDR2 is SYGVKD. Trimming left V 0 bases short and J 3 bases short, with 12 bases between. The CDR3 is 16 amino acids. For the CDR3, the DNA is TGTGCCATCAGTGAGTCATTTGGGAGTGTCTACAATGAGCAGTTCTTC. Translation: CAISESFGSVYNEQFF.

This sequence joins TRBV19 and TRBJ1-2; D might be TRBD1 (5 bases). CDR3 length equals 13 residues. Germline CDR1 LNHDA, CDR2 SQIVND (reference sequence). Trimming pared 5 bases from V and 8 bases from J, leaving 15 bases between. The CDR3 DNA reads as TGTGCCAGTAGTCCCAAGTGGGGGACCGGCTACACCTTC. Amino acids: CASSPKWGTGYTF.

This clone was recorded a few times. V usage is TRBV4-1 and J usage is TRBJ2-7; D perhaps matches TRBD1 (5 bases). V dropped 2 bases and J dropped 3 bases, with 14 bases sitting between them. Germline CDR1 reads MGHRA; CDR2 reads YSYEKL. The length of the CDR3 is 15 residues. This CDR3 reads CASSQRGHPYYEQYF. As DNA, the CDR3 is TGCGCCAGCAGCCAAAGGGGCCACCCGTACTACGAGCAGTACTTC.

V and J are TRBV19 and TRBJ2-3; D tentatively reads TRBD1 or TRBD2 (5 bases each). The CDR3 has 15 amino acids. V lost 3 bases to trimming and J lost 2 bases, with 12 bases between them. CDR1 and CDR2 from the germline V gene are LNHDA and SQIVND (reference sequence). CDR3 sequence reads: CASSMGEGTTDTQYF. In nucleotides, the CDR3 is TGTGCCAGTAGTATGGGTGAAGGGACCACAGATACGCAGTATTTT.

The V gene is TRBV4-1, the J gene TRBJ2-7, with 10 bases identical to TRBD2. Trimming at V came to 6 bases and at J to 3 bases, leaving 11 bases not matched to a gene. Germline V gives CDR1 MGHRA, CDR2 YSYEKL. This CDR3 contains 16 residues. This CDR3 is CASRAGLAGVSYEQYF. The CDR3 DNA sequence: TGCGCCAGCAGAGCCGGCCTAGCGGGAGTAAGCTACGAGCAGTACTTC.

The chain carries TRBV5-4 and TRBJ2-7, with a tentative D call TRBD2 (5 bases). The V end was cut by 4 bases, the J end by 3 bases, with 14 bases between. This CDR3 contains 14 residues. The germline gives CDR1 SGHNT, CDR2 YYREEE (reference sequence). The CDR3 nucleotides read TGTGCCAGCAGCCATACGGGCGGGCACTACGAGCAGTACTTC. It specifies CASSHTGGHYEQYF.

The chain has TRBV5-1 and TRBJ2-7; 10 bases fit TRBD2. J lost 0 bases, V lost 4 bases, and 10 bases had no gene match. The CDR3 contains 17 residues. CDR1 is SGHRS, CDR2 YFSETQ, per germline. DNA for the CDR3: TGCGCCAGCAGCGAAGCGGGAGGGCCCTCGAGCTCCTACGAGCAGTACTTC. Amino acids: CASSEAGGPSSSYEQYF. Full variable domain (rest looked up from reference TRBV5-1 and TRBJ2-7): KAGVTQTPRYLIKTRGQQVTLSCSPISGHRSVSWYQQTPGQGLQFLFEYFSETQRNKGNFPGRFSGRQFSNSRSEMNVSTLELGDSALYLCASSEAGGPSSSYEQYFGPGTRLTVT.

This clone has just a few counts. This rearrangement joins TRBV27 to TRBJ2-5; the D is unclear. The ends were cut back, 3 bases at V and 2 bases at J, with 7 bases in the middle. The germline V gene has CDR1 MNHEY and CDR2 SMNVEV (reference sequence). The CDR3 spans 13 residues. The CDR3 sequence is CASSFLEQETQYF. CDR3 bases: TGTGCCAGCAGTTTTTTAGAGCAAGAGACCCAGTACTTC.

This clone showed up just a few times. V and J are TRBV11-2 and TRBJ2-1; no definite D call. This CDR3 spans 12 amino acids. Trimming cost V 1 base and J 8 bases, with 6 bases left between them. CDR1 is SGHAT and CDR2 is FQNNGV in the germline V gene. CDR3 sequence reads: CASSLGSYEQFF. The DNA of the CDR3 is TGTGCCAGCAGCTTAGGATCGTATGAGCAGTTCTTC.

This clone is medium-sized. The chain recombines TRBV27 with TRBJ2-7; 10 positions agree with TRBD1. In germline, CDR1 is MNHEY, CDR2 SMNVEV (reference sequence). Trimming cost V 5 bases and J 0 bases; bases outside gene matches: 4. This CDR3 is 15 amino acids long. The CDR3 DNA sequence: TGTGCCAGCAGTCCGACAGGGGGCAGCTCCTACGAGCAGTACTTC. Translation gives CASSPTGGSSYEQYF.

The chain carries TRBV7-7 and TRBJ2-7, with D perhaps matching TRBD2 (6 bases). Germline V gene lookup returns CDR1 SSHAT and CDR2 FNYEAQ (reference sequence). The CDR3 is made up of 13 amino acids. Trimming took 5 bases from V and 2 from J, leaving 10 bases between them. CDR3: CASSRTTAYEQYF. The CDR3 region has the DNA TGTGCCAGCAGCAGGACTACCGCCTACGAGCAGTACTTC.

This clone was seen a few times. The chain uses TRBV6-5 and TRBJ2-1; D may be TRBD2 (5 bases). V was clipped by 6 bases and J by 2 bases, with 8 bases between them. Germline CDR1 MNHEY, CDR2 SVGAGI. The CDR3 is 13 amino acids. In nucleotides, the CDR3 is TGTGCCAGCAGCAGCGGAGCCTACAATGAGCAGTTCTTC. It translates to CASSSGAYNEQFF.

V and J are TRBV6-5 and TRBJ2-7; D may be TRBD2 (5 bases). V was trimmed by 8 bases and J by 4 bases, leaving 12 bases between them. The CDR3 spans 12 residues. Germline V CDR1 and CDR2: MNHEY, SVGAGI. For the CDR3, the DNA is TGTGCCAGCGGGCGGGCAGCTTACGAGCAGTACTTC. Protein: CASGRAAYEQYF.

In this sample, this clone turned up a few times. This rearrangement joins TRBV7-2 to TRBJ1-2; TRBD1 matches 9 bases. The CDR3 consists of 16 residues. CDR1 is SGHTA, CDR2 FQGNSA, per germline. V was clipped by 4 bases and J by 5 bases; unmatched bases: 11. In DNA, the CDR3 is TGTGCCAGCAGCTCTCTGGGACAGGGAAGTCGGTATGGCTACACCTTC. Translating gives CASSSLGQGSRYGYTF.